Following are 12 T cell receptor beta chains from one sample sequenced in a study of Graves' ophthalmopathy and Graves' hyperthyroidism. Using RNA transcripts, the TCR beta CDR3 regions were amplified. HTBI primers were used in a first-round RT-PCR, which preceded a second-round multiplex PCR. A single record per CDR3 protein comes from TCRdb applying MiXCR to the multiplex PCR reads. Among roughly 410,000 distinct CDR3 sequences, just over 15% were seen once, and the ten largest hold approximately 7%. Sequences were obtained from peripheral blood. The receptors were sampled from a young woman with stable Graves' hyperthyroidism.

The sample holds many counts of this clonotype. The rearrangement uses TRBV18 and TRBJ2-5, with D possibly called TRBD1 or TRBD2 (5 bases each). V lost 3 bases to trimming and J lost 1 base, with 12 bases between them. This CDR3 region has 15 residues. Germline loops: CDR1 KGHSH, CDR2 LQKENI. CDR3 residues: CASSPVGTAQETQYF. CDR3 bases: TGTGCCAGCTCACCGGTCGGGACCGCCCAAGAGACCCAGTACTTC.

This clonotype was counted ten times or more. The chain joins TRBV19 to TRBJ1-5; D not resolved. Between the trimmed V and J ends, which lost 4 bases and 6 bases, there was a span of 10 bases. Germline V CDR1 and CDR2: LNHDA, SQIVND (reference sequence). There are 13 residues in the CDR3. For the CDR3, the DNA is TGTGCCAGTAGTAAACGGGCAGGTCAGCCCCAGCATTTT. This encodes CASSKRAGQPQHF.

The chain couples TRBV3-1 to TRBJ1-1; TRBD1 aligns across 7 bases. The germline V gene has CDR1 LGHDT and CDR2 YNNKEL (reference sequence). V lost 4 bases and J lost 7; bases outside the gene matches: 3. The CDR3 is 12 amino acids. The CDR3 reads CASSRGQSEAFF. The CDR3 DNA follows: TGTGCCAGCAGCCGGGGACAGAGTGAAGCTTTCTTT.

Details on this clonotype: A much larger clone lies a single base off, so this may be a read error. V is TRBV29-1 and J is TRBJ1-1; D is possibly TRBD1 (6 bases). V was shortened by 2 bases and J by 4 bases, with 14 bases between the two germline ends. The CDR3 contains 14 residues. Germline assignment: CDR1 SQVTM and CDR2 ANQGSEA. CDR3 sequence: CSVELGEGGTEAFF. CDR3 in DNA: TGCAGCGTTGAACTGGGGGAGGGGGGCACTGAAGCTTTCTTT.

This clonotype was counted ten times or more. This rearrangement joins TRBV7-8 to TRBJ2-7; possibly TRBD1 for D (5 bases). V gave up 8 bases and J gave up 1 base, with 12 bases separating them. This CDR3 is built from 13 residues. In germline, CDR1 is SGHVS, CDR2 FQNEAQ. Here the CDR3 DNA reads TGTGCCAGCCAGGTAACAGGTTCCTACGAGCAGTACTTC. Its protein is CASQVTGSYEQYF.

Many counts were recorded for this clonotype. J is TRBJ2-5 and V is TRBV29-1; the D is unclear. CDR3 length equals 13 residues. The V end was cut by 6 bases, the J end by 7 bases, with 18 bases between. Germline values: CDR1 SQVTM, CDR2 ANQGSEA. The CDR3, as DNA: TGCAGCGTGGTGGGCCTACCGGCGTTGACCCAGTACTTC. It translates to CSVVGLPALTQYF.

The table lists this clonotype with many counts. This rearrangement joins TRBV6-2 or TRBV6-3 to TRBJ2-7; the match to TRBD2 covers 16 bases. The CDR3 runs 18 residues. The germline gives CDR1 MNHEY, CDR2 SVGEGT. V lost 1 base, J lost 4 bases, and 7 bases stayed unmatched. For the CDR3, the DNA is TGTGCCAGCAGTTACTTGGGACTAGCGGGGGGGCAGGGGTACGAGCAGTACTTC. Encoded protein: CASSYLGLAGGQGYEQYF.

This clonotype was recorded many times. The rearrangement links TRBV5-1 to TRBJ2-7; 7 bases fit TRBD1. The CDR3 runs to 16 residues. The junction had 16 bases not matched to a gene; V was cut back by 4 bases and J by 6 bases. Looked up from germline, CDR1 is SGHRS and CDR2 is YFSETQ. CDR3 bases: TGCGCCAGCAGCCCCCGGGGACAGACCCGCGTGGGCGAGCAGTACTTC. Translating it yields CASSPRGQTRVGEQYF.

This clonotype was seen at least ten times. The chain employs TRBV6-5 and TRBJ1-5; D possibly corresponds to TRBD1 (6 bases). V was pared by 10 bases and J by 3 bases, with 13 bases between. This CDR3 is 13 amino acids long. Germline-derived CDR1 and CDR2 are MNHEY and SVGAGI. The CDR3, as DNA: TGTGCCATAACGACAGGTTACAATCAGCCCCAGCATTTT. It specifies CAITTGYNQPQHF.

V and J are TRBV19 and TRBJ2-2; D gene ambiguous. Germline V lookup: CDR1 LNHDA, CDR2 SQIVND (reference sequence). This CDR3 region has 14 residues. The ends were cut back, 5 bases at V and 1 base at J, with 8 bases in the middle. CDR3 sequence (DNA): TGTGCCAGTAGTGTGGGTCTGAACACCGGGGAGCTGTTTTTT. This sequence encodes CASSVGLNTGELFF.

V usage is TRBV5-1 and J usage is TRBJ2-7; tentatively, D is TRBD2 (6 bases). Germline CDR1 SGHRS, CDR2 YFSETQ. The CDR3 has 14 amino acids. Trimming pared 0 bases from V and 7 bases from J, leaving 14 bases between. The CDR3 DNA reads as TGCGCCAGCAGCTTGGCCCCGGCCGGGGGAGAGCAGTACTTC. Translation: CASSLAPAGGEQYF.

Many counts were recorded for this clonotype. The chain carries TRBV6-1 and TRBJ1-6; possible D gene TRBD1, 5 bases. V dropped 7 bases and J dropped 5 bases, with 15 bases sitting between them. The CDR3 loop spans 15 amino acids. Germline V lookup: CDR1 MNHNS, CDR2 SASEGT. CDR3 amino acids: CASKAGDFNNSPLHF. CDR3 sequence (DNA): TGTGCCAGCAAGGCGGGGGATTTTAATAATTCACCCCTCCACTTT.